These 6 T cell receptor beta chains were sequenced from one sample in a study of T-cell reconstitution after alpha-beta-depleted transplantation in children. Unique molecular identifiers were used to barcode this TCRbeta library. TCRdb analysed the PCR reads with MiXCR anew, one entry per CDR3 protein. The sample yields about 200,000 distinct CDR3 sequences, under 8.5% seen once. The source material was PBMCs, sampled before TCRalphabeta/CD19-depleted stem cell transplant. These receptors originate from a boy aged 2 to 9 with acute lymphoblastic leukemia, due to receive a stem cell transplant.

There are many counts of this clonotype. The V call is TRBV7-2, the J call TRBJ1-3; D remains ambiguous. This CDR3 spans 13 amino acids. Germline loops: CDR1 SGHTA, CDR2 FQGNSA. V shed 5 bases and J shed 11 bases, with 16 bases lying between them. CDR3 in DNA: TGTGCCAGCAGCCTAAAATTGGGTGGGTCCATATATTTT. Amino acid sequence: CASSLKLGGSIYF.

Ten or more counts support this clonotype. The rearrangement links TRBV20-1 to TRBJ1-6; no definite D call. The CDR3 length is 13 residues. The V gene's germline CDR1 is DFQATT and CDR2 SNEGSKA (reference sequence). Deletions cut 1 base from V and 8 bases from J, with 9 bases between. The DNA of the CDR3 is TGCAGTGCTAGAGTATGGGAGTATTCACCCCTCCACTTT. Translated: CSARVWEYSPLHF.

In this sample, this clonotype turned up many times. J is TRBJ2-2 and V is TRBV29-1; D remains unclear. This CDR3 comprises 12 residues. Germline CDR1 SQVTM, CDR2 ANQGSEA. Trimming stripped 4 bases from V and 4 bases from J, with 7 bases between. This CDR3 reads CSVGRGTGELFF. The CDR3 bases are TGCAGCGTTGGACGCGGCACCGGGGAGCTGTTTTTT.

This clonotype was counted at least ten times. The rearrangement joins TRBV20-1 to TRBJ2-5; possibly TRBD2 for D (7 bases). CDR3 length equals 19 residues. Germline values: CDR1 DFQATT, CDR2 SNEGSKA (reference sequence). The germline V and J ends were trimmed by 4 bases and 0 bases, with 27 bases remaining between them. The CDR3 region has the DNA TGCAGTGCTATGGGGGCAGGTGGGGGACTATCGGTGTACCAAGAGACCCAGTACTTC. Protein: CSAMGAGGGLSVYQETQYF.

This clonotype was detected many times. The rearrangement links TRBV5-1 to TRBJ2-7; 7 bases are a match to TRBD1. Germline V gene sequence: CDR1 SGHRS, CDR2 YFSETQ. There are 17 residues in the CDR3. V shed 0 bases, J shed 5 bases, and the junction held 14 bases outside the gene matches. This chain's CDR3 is CASSLAIGGTVSHEQYF. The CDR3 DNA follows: TGCGCCAGCAGCTTGGCCATAGGGGGCACAGTGTCCCACGAGCAGTACTTC.

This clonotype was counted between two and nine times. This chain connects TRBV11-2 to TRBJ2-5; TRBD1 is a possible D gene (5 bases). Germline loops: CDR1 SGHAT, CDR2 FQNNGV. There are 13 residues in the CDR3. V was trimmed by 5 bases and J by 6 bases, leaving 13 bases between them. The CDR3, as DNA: TGTGCCAGCAGCCCAGGGCCTGAACAGACCCAGTACTTC. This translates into CASSPGPEQTQYF.